A selection of T cell receptor beta chains follows, all from one sample in a study of blood T cell repertoires in COVID-19. Only in-frame clones appear in the TCRdb table, and some are missing; sequencing was by immunoSEQ multiplex PCR. Among under 350,000 clones listed, more than 75% were seen once. Sequenced: PBMCs or T cells enriched from blood (not recorded which). Receptor source: a man in his sixties who had recovered from COVID-19. The CDR3 runs from the conserved cysteine through the conserved F or W. D genes are given only for firm matches. Clone size is given for some rows only: seen once, a few or many times, or a class if the clone is expanded.

clone_size	j_call	v_call	d_call	cdr3_nt	cdr3_aa
NA	TRBJ1-2	TRBV6-5	NA	TGTGCCAGCAGTTACTTCCCAGGGAACTATGGCTACACCTTC	CASSYFPGNYGYTF
NA	TRBJ2-7	TRBV5-5	NA	TGTGCCAGCAGCTTGGAATCAAACAGGGTAGGGTACGAGCAGTACTTC	CASSLESNRVGYEQYF
NA	TRBJ2-3	TRBV15	NA	TGTGCCACCAGCAGTCGTACAGGGACAGATACGCAGTATTTT	CATSSRTGTDTQYF
NA	TRBJ1-6	TRBV27	NA	TGTGCCAGCAGCTACTCAGGGGCCAATTCACCCCTCCACTTT	CASSYSGANSPLHF
NA	TRBJ1-1	TRBV2	NA	TGTGCCAGCAGTGTTACAGGGTGGTACACTGAAGCTTTCTTT	CASSVTGWYTEAFF
few	TRBJ1-6	TRBV9	NA	TGTGCCAGCAGCGTAGCTCAGGCCCATAATTCACCCCTCCACTTT	CASSVAQAHNSPLHF
NA	TRBJ2-5	TRBV5-4	TRBD1	TGTGCCAGCAGCTTGGTGGGGACAGGGGAAGAGACCCAGTACTTC	CASSLVGTGEETQYF
NA	TRBJ1-2	TRBV2	TRBD1	TGTGCCAGCAGTAAAACAGGGGGCTTAAACTATGGCTACACCTTC	CASSKTGGLNYGYTF
NA	TRBJ1-3	TRBV19	TRBD1	TGTGCCAGTAGCGTGGCCCTAAATACAGGGGTCACCATATATTTT	CASSVALNTGVTIYF
NA	TRBJ2-2	TRBV9	NA	TGTGCCAGCAGCGTAGCGGGGGGCAGCTACACCGGGGAGCTGTTTTTT	CASSVAGGSYTGELFF
once	TRBJ2-2	TRBV3-1/TRBV3-2	NA	TGTGCCAGCAGCCAAGGGACAATTTATGGCACCGGGGAGCTGTTTTTT	CASSQGTIYGTGELFF
NA	TRBJ1-4	TRBV19	TRBD1	TGTGCCAGTAGTAAAGGACAGGGGGCTTATGAAAAACTGTTTTTT	CASSKGQGAYEKLFF
NA	TRBJ1-1	TRBV18	NA	TGTGCCAGCGCAATAGAATCGTACGGGACTGGAGCTTTCTTT	CASAIESYGTGAFF
NA	TRBJ2-7	TRBV27	TRBD1	TGTGCCAGCGGCCAGGACAGGGGAAACGAGCAGTACTTC	CASGQDRGNEQYF
NA	TRBJ2-5	TRBV4-1	TRBD2	TGCGCCAGCAGCCATACCCTAGCGGGAGTACAAGAGACCCAGTACTTC	CASSHTLAGVQETQYF
NA	TRBJ2-2	TRBV4-1	NA	TGCGCCAGCAGCCAAATGAGGAACGGGGAGCTGTTTTTT	CASSQMRNGELFF
NA	TRBJ2-7	TRBV14	TRBD2	TGTGCCAGCAGCCACGAAGGACTAGCTTTTTTCCACGAGCAGTACTTC	CASSHEGLAFFHEQYF
NA	TRBJ2-2	TRBV7-2	NA	TGTGCCAGCAGCTTATACCGACGAGGGGGAGGGCCCGACGGGGAGCTGTTTTTT	CASSLYRRGGGPDGELFF
once	TRBJ2-1	TRBV7-2	NA	TGTGCCAGCAGCGCCTGGAGGGCCTCGCGTACAAATGAGCAGTTCTTC	CASSAWRASRTNEQFF
NA	TRBJ1-1	TRBV7-9	NA	TGTGCCAGCAGCTTAGAGACAGGGAACACTGAAGCTTTCTTT	CASSLETGNTEAFF
NA	TRBJ1-4	TRBV6-1	NA	TGTGCCAGCAGTGAAGCTCCTGCTTTTGACAGTGCAACTAATGAAAAACTGTTTTTT	CASSEAPAFDSATNEKLFF
NA	TRBJ2-3	TRBV5-1	TRBD1	TGCGCCAGCAGCGCGACAGGGGCTAGCACAGATACGCAGTATTTT	CASSATGASTDTQYF
NA	TRBJ2-1	TRBV5-1	NA	TGCGCCAGCAGCTTGTCTACCCCCAACAATGAGCAGTTCTTC	CASSLSTPNNEQFF
once	TRBJ1-2	TRBV29-1	TRBD1	TGCAGCGTGAACAGAGGGGGCCCTAACTATGGCTACACCTTC	CSVNRGGPNYGYTF
NA	TRBJ1-2	TRBV11-2	NA	TGTGCCAGCAGCTTAGATCCACAGGCAGGGGGCTACACCTTC	CASSLDPQAGGYTF
NA	TRBJ2-1	TRBV3-1/TRBV3-2	TRBD2	TGTGCCAGCAGCCAAGCCGGGACTAGTTTCGCATATGAGCAGTTCTTC	CASSQAGTSFAYEQFF
few	TRBJ1-6	TRBV7-2	TRBD1	TGTGCCAGCAGCCCCCGACAGGGCTCCTATAATTCACCCCTCCACTTT	CASSPRQGSYNSPLHF
NA	TRBJ1-3	TRBV7-9	NA	TGTGCCAGCAGCTTTTCTTCTCGCTCTGGAAACACCATATATTTT	CASSFSSRSGNTIYF
once	TRBJ1-2	TRBV25-1	NA	TGTGCCAGCAGACAGGGCGGAGTGAACTATGGCTACACCTTC	CASRQGGVNYGYTF
once	TRBJ2-7	TRBV7-9	NA	TGTGCCAGCAGCTATGCCCCCGCGTACGAGCAGTACTTC	CASSYAPAYEQYF
NA	TRBJ2-7	TRBV7-2	NA	TGTGCCAGCAGCTTGGTAAGCGGCGGAGGCCCCTACGAGCAGTACTTC	CASSLVSGGGPYEQYF
NA	TRBJ2-3	TRBV12-2	NA	TGTGCAAGTCGCTCGACAGGGATCCCCGATACGCAGTATTTT	CASRSTGIPDTQYF
NA	TRBJ1-5	TRBV4-1	NA	TGCGCCAGCAGCCAAGATTTTACAGGTTATAGCAATCAGCCCCAGCATTTT	CASSQDFTGYSNQPQHF
NA	TRBJ1-3	TRBV5-4	NA	TGTGCCAGCAGCTTGGCTGGGGGGGCGCCCTCTGGAAACACCATATATTTT	CASSLAGGAPSGNTIYF
once	TRBJ1-5	TRBV18	TRBD1	TGTGCCAGCTCACCGGGACAGAGCAATCAGCCCCAGCATTTT	CASSPGQSNQPQHF
NA	TRBJ2-5	TRBV9	NA	TGTGCCAGCAGCGTCACAGGAATGGAAGAGACCCAGTACTTC	CASSVTGMEETQYF
once	TRBJ2-1	TRBV6-5	TRBD1	TGTGCCAGCAGTAGGGTCGGACAGGTCCGGCAGTTCTTC	CASSRVGQVRQFF
once	TRBJ2-1	TRBV18	TRBD1	TGTGCCAGCTCACCGTCTACAGGGGCCGATGAGCAGTTCTTC	CASSPSTGADEQFF
NA	TRBJ2-5	TRBV3-1/TRBV3-2	NA	TGTGCCAGCAGCCCAAAGAGATCCGCCCCTTGGGAGACCCAGTACTTC	CASSPKRSAPWETQYF
once	TRBJ2-5	TRBV7-2	TRBD1	TGTGCCAGCAGCGCCAGACAGGGGACTTGGGAGACCCAGTACTTC	CASSARQGTWETQYF
NA	TRBJ2-2	TRBV27	TRBD2	TGTGCCAGCAGTCCCCGAGGTAGCGGGAGTAAGACCGGGGAGCTGTTTTTT	CASSPRGSGSKTGELFF
NA	TRBJ1-2	TRBV6-5	NA	TGTGCCAGCATCCCGGGGGGGGCCTTCGGCTATGGCTACACCTTC	CASIPGGAFGYGYTF
NA	TRBJ2-3	TRBV5-1	TRBD2	TGCGCCAGCAGCTTCTTAGCGGGGGGCACAGATACGCAGTATTTT	CASSFLAGGTDTQYF
NA	TRBJ2-7	TRBV4-3	TRBD1	TGCGCCAGCAGCCCTAAACGGACAGGGACCTACGAGCAGTACTTC	CASSPKRTGTYEQYF
NA	TRBJ2-1	TRBV5-5	NA	TGTGCCAGCAGCTCCTGGAGAATACTAGGTTACAATGAGCAGTTCTTC	CASSSWRILGYNEQFF